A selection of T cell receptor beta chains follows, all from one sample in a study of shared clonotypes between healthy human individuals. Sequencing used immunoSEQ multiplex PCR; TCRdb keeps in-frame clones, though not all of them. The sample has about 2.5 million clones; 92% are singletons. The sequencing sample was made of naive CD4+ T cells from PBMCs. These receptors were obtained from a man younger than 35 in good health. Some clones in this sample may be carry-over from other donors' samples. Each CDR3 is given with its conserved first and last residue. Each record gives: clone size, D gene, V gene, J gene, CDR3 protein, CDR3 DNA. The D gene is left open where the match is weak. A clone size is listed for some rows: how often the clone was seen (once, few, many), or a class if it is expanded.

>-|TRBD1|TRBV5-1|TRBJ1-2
CASSLGTTGAYGYTF
TGCGCCAGCAGCTTGGGTACCACAGGGGCCTATGGCTACACCTTC
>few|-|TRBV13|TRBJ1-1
CASSLREGTEAFF
TGTGCCAGCAGCTTGAGAGAGGGCACTGAAGCTTTCTTT
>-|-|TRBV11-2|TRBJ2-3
CASSLGASTADTQYF
TGTGCCAGCAGCTTAGGCGCTAGTACTGCAGATACGCAGTATTTT
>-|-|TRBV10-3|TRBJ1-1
CAISESHRRDTEAFF
TGTGCCATCAGTGAGTCGCACAGGAGGGACACTGAAGCTTTCTTT
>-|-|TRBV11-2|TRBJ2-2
CASSLQPGAGELFF
TGTGCCAGCAGCTTACAGCCCGGGGCCGGGGAGCTGTTTTTT
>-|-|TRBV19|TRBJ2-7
CASSIATGSYEQYF
TGTGCCAGTAGTATCGCGACAGGCTCCTACGAGCAGTACTTC
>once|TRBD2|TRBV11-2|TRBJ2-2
CASSWLAGANTGELFF
TGTGCCAGCAGCTGGCTAGCGGGTGCGAACACCGGGGAGCTGTTTTTT
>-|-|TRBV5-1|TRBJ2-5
CASRQGPQETQYF
TGCGCCAGCAGACAGGGCCCCCAAGAGACCCAGTACTTC
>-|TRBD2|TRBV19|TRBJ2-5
CASSTRSREGTQYF
TGTGCCAGTAGTACTCGATCCAGGGAGGGAACCCAGTACTTC
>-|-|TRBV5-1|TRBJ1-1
CASSGLAGSNTEAFF
TGCGCCAGCAGCGGGTTGGCAGGGTCTAACACTGAAGCTTTCTTT